A selection of T cell receptor beta chains follows, all from one sample in a study of persistence of HIV-infected CD4 T cells. The protocol was immunoSEQ multiplex PCR, while the TCRdb copy is restricted to in-frame clones and leaves out a portion. Of about 39,000 clones in the sample, about 83% were seen once. No antigen has been assigned to these receptors. Here the sequenced sample was cultured CD4+ T cells from PBMCs, taken from a patient who received antiretroviral therapy. These TCRs come from an adult with HIV. The donor label of this sample is uncertain. The CDR3 runs from the conserved cysteine through the conserved F or W. The order of the fields is D gene, V gene, J gene, clone size, CDR3 DNA, CDR3 protein. The D gene is left open where the match is weak. Size is stated for part of the rows, as once, few or many counts, or as a class when the clone is expanded.

-	TRBV10-1	TRBJ2-2	-	TGCGCCAGCAACACAGGTTCAGGGGAGCTGTTTTTT	CASNTGSGELFF
-	TRBV7-9	TRBJ1-2	once	TGTGCCAGCAGCTTAGTAGCCCAAACAGGGTTACAAGATGGCTACACCTTC	CASSLVAQTGLQDGYTF
TRBD1	TRBV7-9	TRBJ2-2	few	TGTGCCAGCAGCGACCGACAGGGGAGCACCGGGGAGCTGTTTTTT	CASSDRQGSTGELFF
-	TRBV7-2	TRBJ1-3	-	TGTGCCAGCAGCTTAGCGCGGGGTTATGGAAACACCATATATTTT	CASSLARGYGNTIYF
TRBD1	TRBV10-2	TRBJ1-3	-	TGCGCCAGCAACCCAGACAGGGATCCTGGAAACACCATATATTTT	CASNPDRDPGNTIYF
-	TRBV5-1	TRBJ2-1	-	TGCGCCAGCAGCCCCGGCGACCACAGCTCCTACAATGAGCAGTTCTTC	CASSPGDHSSYNEQFF
-	TRBV10-2	TRBJ2-2	-	TGCGCCAGCAGACAGGGTCTGGGGACCGGGGAGCTGTTTTTT	CASRQGLGTGELFF
-	TRBV5-5	TRBJ2-7	few	TGTGCCAGCAGCTCTCCCGTGGGAAACGAGCAGTACTTC	CASSSPVGNEQYF
-	TRBV5-1	TRBJ1-1	-	TGCGCCAGCAGCTTGGATCGGGGGATGAACACTGAAGCTTTCTTT	CASSLDRGMNTEAFF
-	TRBV5-1	TRBJ2-3	-	TGCGCCAGCAGCTTGAGTCCGGCCTCCGCCAGCACAGATACGCAGTATTTT	CASSLSPASASTDTQYF
-	TRBV9	TRBJ2-2	once	TGTGCCAGCAGCGTAATGGGCACCGGGGAGCTGTTTTTT	CASSVMGTGELFF
TRBD1	TRBV11-2	TRBJ2-1	-	TGTGCCAGCAGCTTGGGCAGGGGGCTCCGCCTCTCCTACAATGAGCAGTTCTTC	CASSLGRGLRLSYNEQFF
TRBD1	TRBV6-2/TRBV6-3	TRBJ1-5	few	TGTGCCAGCAGTTACTCCCCCGGCAGGGACAGGGATCAGCCCCAGCATTTT	CASSYSPGRDRDQPQHF
-	TRBV2	TRBJ1-6	-	TGTGCCAGCAGTGGGGCGCCGGGGATCTTCTATAATTCACCCCTCCACTTT	CASSGAPGIFYNSPLHF
-	TRBV20-1	TRBJ2-3	-	TGCAGTGCTAGAGATGGTTATAGGCAGTATTTT	CSARDGYRQYF
-	TRBV15	TRBJ2-7	-	TGTGCCACCAGCAGAGCCGGGACACTTGACTACGAGCAGTACTTC	CATSRAGTLDYEQYF
TRBD2	TRBV3-1/TRBV3-2	TRBJ2-5	once	TGTGCCAGCAGCCAAGTCCCTAGCGGGGAGACCCAGTACTTC	CASSQVPSGETQYF
TRBD2	TRBV7-2	TRBJ2-7	-	TGTGCCAGCAGCGACATAGCGGGGGGTTCTTACGAGCAGTACTTC	CASSDIAGGSYEQYF
TRBD1	TRBV30	TRBJ1-4	-	TGTGCCTGGAGTGTACAGGGGGCACGAGAAAAACTGTTTTTT	CAWSVQGAREKLFF
-	TRBV28	TRBJ2-5	-	TGTGCCAGCAGTTTATTGCCAGCCCAGGGGCAAGAGACCCAGTACTTC	CASSLLPAQGQETQYF
-	TRBV18	TRBJ2-2	-	TGTGCCAGCTCACCATCTTCCGGGGACACCGGGGAGCTGTTTTTT	CASSPSSGDTGELFF
-	TRBV27	TRBJ1-3	few	TGTGCCAGCAGTTTAGCGGCAGGGGTAGGAAACACCATATATTTT	CASSLAAGVGNTIYF
-	TRBV5-1	TRBJ2-2	-	TGCGCCAGCAGCTTGGAAGGCCAAACCGGGACAATGAACACCGGGGAGCTGTTTTTT	CASSLEGQTGTMNTGELFF
TRBD1	TRBV7-9	TRBJ1-5	-	TGTGCCAGCAGCGCAGCTAGATCCGGGACAGGGGACGGTCAGCCCCAGCATTTT	CASSAARSGTGDGQPQHF
-	TRBV10-3	TRBJ2-7	-	TGTGCCATCAGTGAGTCGGACGGGGGCCGATATGATTACGAGCAGTACTTC	CAISESDGGRYDYEQYF
-	TRBV7-8	TRBJ1-6	-	TGTGCCAGCAGCTCGGGACAAGCTAATTCACCCCTCCACTTT	CASSSGQANSPLHF
TRBD1	TRBV6-5	TRBJ1-1	-	TGTGCCAGCAGAGCGGACAGGGTGAACACTGAAGCTTTCTTT	CASRADRVNTEAFF
TRBD1	TRBV5-1	TRBJ1-2	-	TGCGCCAGCACCCCAACAGGGGACTATGGCTACACCTTC	CASTPTGDYGYTF
-	TRBV28	TRBJ2-1	-	TGTGCCAGCACCCAAGCTTACACCTACAATGAGCAGTTCTTC	CASTQAYTYNEQFF
-	TRBV5-1	TRBJ1-1	few	TGCGCCAGCAGCTTGACAGCGGACACTGAAGCTTTCTTT	CASSLTADTEAFF
-	TRBV6-4	TRBJ2-3	-	TGTGCCAGCAGTGACAAGCAGGATACGCAGTATTTT	CASSDKQDTQYF
TRBD2	TRBV27	TRBJ2-3	-	TGTGCCAGCAGTCCCCGGGGCGGGAGTGATACGCAGTATTTT	CASSPRGGSDTQYF
-	TRBV9	TRBJ2-1	-	TGTGCCAGCAATAAACCGGGACAACCTACTAAAAACAATGAGCAGTTCTTC	CASNKPGQPTKNNEQFF
-	TRBV5-1	TRBJ1-4	-	TGCGCCAGCAGCTTAAGTTCTCGAACAGGGAATGAAAAACTGTTTTTT	CASSLSSRTGNEKLFF
TRBD1	TRBV19	TRBJ1-6	-	TGTGCCAGTAGTATCGGACAGGGGGGATCACCCCTCCACTTT	CASSIGQGGSPLHF
TRBD2	TRBV2	TRBJ2-1	-	TGTGCCAGCAGTAACCTATTCCAGCGGGGATACCACAATGAGCAGTTCTTC	CASSNLFQRGYHNEQFF
-	TRBV6-1	TRBJ1-5	-	TGTGCCAGCAGTGAAGGGTCGGGGGGCAATCAGCCCCAGCATTTT	CASSEGSGGNQPQHF
-	TRBV7-7	TRBJ1-3	once	TGTGCCAGCAGCTCAGGGGACTTCTCTGGAAACACCATATATTTT	CASSSGDFSGNTIYF
-	TRBV5-3	TRBJ1-2	-	TGTGCCAGAATTGTAGGGTATGGCTACACCTTC	CARIVGYGYTF
-	TRBV28	TRBJ2-7	-	TGTGCCACCATCCGAAGGGGCTACGAGCAGTACTTC	CATIRRGYEQYF
TRBD1	TRBV5-4	TRBJ2-3	-	TGTGCCAGCAGCTCACGGGACAGGGGAGATACGCAGTATTTT	CASSSRDRGDTQYF
-	TRBV5-1	TRBJ2-3	-	TGCGCCAGCAGCTTGGTCGGGGGCCGGGATACGCAGTATTTT	CASSLVGGRDTQYF
-	TRBV7-8	TRBJ2-1	-	TGTGCCAGCAGCTTAGGCGGTGAACCCTACAATGAGCAGTTCTTC	CASSLGGEPYNEQFF
TRBD2	TRBV7-2	TRBJ2-1	-	TGTGCCAGCAGCTCTAGCGGGGGGGTCTCCTACAATGAGCAGTTCTTC	CASSSSGGVSYNEQFF
-	TRBV29-1	TRBJ2-3	-	TGCAGCGTTGATTGGGAAAACACAGATACGCAGTATTTT	CSVDWENTDTQYF
TRBD1	TRBV6-6	TRBJ1-2	-	TGTGCCAGCAGGTCCGGGACAGGGACCTATGGCTACACCTTC	CASRSGTGTYGYTF
TRBD1	TRBV30	TRBJ1-1	-	TGTGCCTGGACCAGACAGGGGTGGTACACTGAAGCTTTCTTT	CAWTRQGWYTEAFF
TRBD2	TRBV6-1	TRBJ2-3	-	TGTGCCAGCAGTGAGGCTCTAGCGGGGGGAGATACGCAGTATTTT	CASSEALAGGDTQYF
-	TRBV15	TRBJ1-2	few	TGTGCCACCAGCGCTGGGACCGCAGCCTATGGCTACACCTTC	CATSAGTAAYGYTF
TRBD1	TRBV2	TRBJ1-2	-	TGTGCCAGCAGTGAAGTGGGACAGGGGGACGGCTACACCTTC	CASSEVGQGDGYTF
-	TRBV28	TRBJ2-4	-	TGTGCCAGCAGTTTAGCGGGGGCCAAAAACATTCAGTACTTC	CASSLAGAKNIQYF
-	TRBV28	TRBJ1-6	few	TGTGCCAGCAGTTCTCCCCGCTACTCCTATAATTCACCCCTCCACTTT	CASSSPRYSYNSPLHF
-	TRBV5-6	TRBJ2-7	-	TGTGCCAGCAGGGTCCGGGACACTTCCTACGAGCAGTACTTC	CASRVRDTSYEQYF
TRBD2	TRBV9	TRBJ2-3	-	TGTGCCAGCAGCGTACGTAGCGGGGGGGCGTCAGATACGCAGTATTTT	CASSVRSGGASDTQYF
TRBD1	TRBV5-4	TRBJ1-1	-	TGTGCCAGCAGCTTTGACAGGGTGGAACTGGACACTGAAGCTTTCTTT	CASSFDRVELDTEAFF